The following is a TCR beta chain sequence with its context. The antigen is undetermined. Only in-frame clones appear in the TCRdb table, and some are missing; sequencing was by immunoSEQ multiplex PCR. The table has just over 2,000,000 clones, about 95% seen once. These data come from a study of shared clonotypes between healthy human individuals. Study findings and constraints: The diversity represented, both genetic and in exposure history, was limited by few donors. The naive CD4 repertoires of several donors were compared, and approximately 4.7% of clonotypes were shared. Incomplete sequencing of sorted subsets was indicated by rarefaction despite large depth.

The sequence came from a man aged 18 to 30 in good health. The sequenced sample was naive CD4+ T cells sorted from blood. Noted subset: CD45RA+ positively selected.

The CDR3 coding sequence is TGCGCCAGCAGCACATATAAGGGGGCAGGCTATGGCTACACCTTC. This gives the protein CASSTYKGAGYGYTF. The chain joins TRBV4-1 to TRBJ1-2; TRBD1 matches 7 bases. The J segment lost 4 bases and the V segment lost 5 bases, leaving 10 bases of the junction unmatched. Germline lookup yields CDR1 MGHRA and CDR2 YSYEKL. The CDR3 covers 15 residues.